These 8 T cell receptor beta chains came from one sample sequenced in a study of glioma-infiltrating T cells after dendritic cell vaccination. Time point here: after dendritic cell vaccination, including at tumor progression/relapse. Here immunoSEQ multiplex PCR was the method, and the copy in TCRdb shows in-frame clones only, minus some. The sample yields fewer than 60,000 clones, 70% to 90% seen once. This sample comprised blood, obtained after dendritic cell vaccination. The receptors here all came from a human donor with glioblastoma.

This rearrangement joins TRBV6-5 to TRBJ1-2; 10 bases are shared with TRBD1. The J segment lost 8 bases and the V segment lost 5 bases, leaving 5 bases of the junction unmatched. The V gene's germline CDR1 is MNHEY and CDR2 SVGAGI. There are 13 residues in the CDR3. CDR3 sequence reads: CASSGGQGYGYTF. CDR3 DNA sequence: TGTGCCAGCAGTGGGGGACAGGGGTACGGCTACACCTTC.

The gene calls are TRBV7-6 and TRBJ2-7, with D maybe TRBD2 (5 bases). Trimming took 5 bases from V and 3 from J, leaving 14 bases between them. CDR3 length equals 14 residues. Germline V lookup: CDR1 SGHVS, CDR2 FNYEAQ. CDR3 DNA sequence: TGTGCCAGCAGCGGGAGTCTCCTCAGCTACGAGCAGTACTTC. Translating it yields CASSGSLLSYEQYF.

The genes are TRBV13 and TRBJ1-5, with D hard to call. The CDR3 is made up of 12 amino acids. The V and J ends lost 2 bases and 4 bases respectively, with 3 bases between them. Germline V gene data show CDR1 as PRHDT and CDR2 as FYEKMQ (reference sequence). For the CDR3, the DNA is TGTGCCAGCAGCTTACTTAATCAGCCCCAGCATTTT. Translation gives CASSLLNQPQHF.

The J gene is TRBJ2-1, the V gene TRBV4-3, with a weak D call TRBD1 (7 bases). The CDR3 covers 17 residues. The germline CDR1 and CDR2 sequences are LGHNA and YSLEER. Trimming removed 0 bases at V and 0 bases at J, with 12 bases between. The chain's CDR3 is CASSQDGGDSSYNEQFF. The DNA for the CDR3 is TGCGCCAGCAGCCAAGATGGCGGGGACAGCTCCTACAATGAGCAGTTCTTC.

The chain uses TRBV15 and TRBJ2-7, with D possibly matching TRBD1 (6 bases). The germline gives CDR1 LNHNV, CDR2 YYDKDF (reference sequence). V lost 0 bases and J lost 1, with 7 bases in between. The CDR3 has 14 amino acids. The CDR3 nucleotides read TGTGCCACCAGCAGAGATGGACAGTCCTACGAGCAGTACTTC. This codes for CATSRDGQSYEQYF.

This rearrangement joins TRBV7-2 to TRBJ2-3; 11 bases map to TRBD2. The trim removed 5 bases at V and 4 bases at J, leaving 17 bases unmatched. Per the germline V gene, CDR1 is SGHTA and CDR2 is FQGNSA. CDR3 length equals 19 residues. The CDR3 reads CASSLLIAGGKGVADTQYF. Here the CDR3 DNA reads TGTGCCAGCAGCCTGTTAATAGCGGGAGGGAAGGGGGTCGCAGATACGCAGTATTTT.

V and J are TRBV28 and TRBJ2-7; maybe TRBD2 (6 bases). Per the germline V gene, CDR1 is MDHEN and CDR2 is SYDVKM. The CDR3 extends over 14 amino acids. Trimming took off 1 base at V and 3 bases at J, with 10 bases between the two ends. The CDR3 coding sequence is TGTGCCAGCAGTTTATACGGGAGTGGCTACGAGCAGTACTTC. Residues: CASSLYGSGYEQYF.

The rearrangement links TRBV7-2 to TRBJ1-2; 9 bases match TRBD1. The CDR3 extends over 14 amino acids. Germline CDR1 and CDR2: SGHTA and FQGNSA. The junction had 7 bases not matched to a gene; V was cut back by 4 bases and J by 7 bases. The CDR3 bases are TGTGCCAGCAGCTGGAGCACAGGGGGCTTTGGCTACACCTTC. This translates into CASSWSTGGFGYTF.